This T cell receptor beta chain was found in a study of beta chain features in type 1 diabetes. General observations from the study: Healthy donors had naive, central memory and Treg TCRB repertoires that appeared less similar than those seen among patients.

The whole isolated RNA underwent reverse transcription, so sequencing captured expressed TCRB transcripts. Assay: immunoSEQ multiplex PCR; the TCRdb copy retains only in-frame clones and omits some. The table records over 350,000 clones, about 15% of them present only once. A remark on this clone: Its antigen remains unidentified.

This CDR3 contains 15 residues. Losses at the gene ends were 5 bases for V and 4 bases for J; bases not matched to a gene: 7. Germline V gene lookup returns CDR1 PRHDT and CDR2 FYEKMQ (reference sequence). The J gene is TRBJ2-1, the V gene TRBV13; 8 bases agree with TRBD1. This receptor was taken from a young woman in good health. Sequencing was carried out using naive CD4+ T cells from blood. This CDR3 reads CASSLGQGPYNEQFF. The CDR3 DNA reads as TGTGCCAGCAGCCTTGGACAGGGCCCATACAATGAGCAGTTCTTC.